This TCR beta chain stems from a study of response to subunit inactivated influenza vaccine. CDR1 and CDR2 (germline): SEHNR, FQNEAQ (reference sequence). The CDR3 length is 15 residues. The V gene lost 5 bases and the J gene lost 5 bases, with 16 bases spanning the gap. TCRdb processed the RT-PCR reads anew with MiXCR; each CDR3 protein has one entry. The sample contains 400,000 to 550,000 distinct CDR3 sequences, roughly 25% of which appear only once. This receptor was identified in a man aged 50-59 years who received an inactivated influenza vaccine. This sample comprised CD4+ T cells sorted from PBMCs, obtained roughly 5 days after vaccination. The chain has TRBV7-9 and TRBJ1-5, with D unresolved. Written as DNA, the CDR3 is TGTGCCAGCAGCGGACCCGGGAGCGGGGATCAGCCCCAGCATTTT. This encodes CASSGPGSGDQPQHF.